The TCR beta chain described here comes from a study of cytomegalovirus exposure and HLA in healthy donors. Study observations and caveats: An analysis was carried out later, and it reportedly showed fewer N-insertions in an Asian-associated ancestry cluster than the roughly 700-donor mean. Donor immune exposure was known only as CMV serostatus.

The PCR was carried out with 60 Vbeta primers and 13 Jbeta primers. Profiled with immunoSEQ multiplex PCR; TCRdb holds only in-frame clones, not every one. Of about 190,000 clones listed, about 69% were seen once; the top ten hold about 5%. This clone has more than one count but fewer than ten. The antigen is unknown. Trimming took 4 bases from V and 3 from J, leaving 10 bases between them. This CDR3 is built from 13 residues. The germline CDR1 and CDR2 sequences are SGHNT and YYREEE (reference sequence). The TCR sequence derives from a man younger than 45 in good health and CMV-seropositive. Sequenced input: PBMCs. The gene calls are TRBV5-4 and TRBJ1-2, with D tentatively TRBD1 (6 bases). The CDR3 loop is CASSPGHYYGYTF. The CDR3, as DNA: TGTGCCAGCAGCCCGGGACACTACTATGGCTACACCTTC.